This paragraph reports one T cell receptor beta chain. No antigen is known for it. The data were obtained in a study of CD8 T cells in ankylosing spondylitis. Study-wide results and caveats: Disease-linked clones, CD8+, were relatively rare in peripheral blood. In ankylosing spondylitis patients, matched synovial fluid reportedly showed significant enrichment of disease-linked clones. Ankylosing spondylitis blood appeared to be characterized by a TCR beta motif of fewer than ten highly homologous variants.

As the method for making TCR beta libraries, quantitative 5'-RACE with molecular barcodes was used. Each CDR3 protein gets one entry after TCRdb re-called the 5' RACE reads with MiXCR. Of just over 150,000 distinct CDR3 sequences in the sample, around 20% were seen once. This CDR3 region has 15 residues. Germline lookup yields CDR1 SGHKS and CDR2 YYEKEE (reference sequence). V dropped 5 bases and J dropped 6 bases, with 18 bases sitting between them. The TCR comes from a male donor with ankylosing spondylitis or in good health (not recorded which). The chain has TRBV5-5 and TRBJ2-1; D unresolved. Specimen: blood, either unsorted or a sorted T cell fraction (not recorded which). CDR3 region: CASSGLGGWGNEQFF. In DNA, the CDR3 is TGTGCCAGCAGTGGGTTAGGTGGCTGGGGCAATGAGCAGTTCTTC. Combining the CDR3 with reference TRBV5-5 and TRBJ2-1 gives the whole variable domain DAGVTQSPTHLIKTRGQQVTLRCSPISGHKSVSWYQQVLGQGPQFIFQYYEKEERGRGNFPDRFSARQFPNYSSELNVNALLLGDSALYLCASSGLGGWGNEQFFGPGTRLTVL.